These 15 T cell receptor beta chains originate from one sample sequenced in a study of blood T cells in healthy people across ages. PCR was performed a second time for about 7 to 12 cycles using a sample-barcoded 5' primer and a J-beta primer mix. TCRdb redid the calling of the 5' RACE reads with MiXCR, one entry per CDR3 protein. The sample has 500,000 to 650,000 distinct CDR3 sequences; roughly a quarter are singletons. A further study also used this sample, focusing on T cells of mothers and their children.

The sequenced sample consisted of blood. The receptors come from a boy aged 2 to 10 in good health.

This clonotype has only a few counts. This rearrangement joins TRBV7-2 to TRBJ1-2; maybe TRBD1 (6 bases). The germline V and J ends were trimmed by 0 bases and 8 bases, with 10 bases remaining between them. The CDR3 loop spans 13 amino acids. Germline V gene data show CDR1 as SGHTA and CDR2 as FQGNSA. The CDR3 coding sequence is TGTGCCAGCAGCTTAGCTCTTAGGGGGGGCTACACCTTC. This translates into CASSLALRGGYTF.

This sequence joins TRBV5-1 and TRBJ2-1; D is ambiguous. The CDR3 consists of 15 residues. V dropped 3 bases and J dropped 1 base, with 11 bases sitting between them. CDR1 and CDR2 from the germline V gene are SGHRS and YFSETQ. The CDR3 reads CASSSYGYSYNEQFF. The CDR3 bases are TGCGCCAGCAGCTCTTACGGGTATTCCTACAATGAGCAGTTCTTC.

The chain carries TRBV9 and TRBJ2-5; 7 bases fit TRBD2. The end of the DNA fits TRBJ2-7 better, so the J call may be wrong. This CDR3 is built from 14 residues. Germline V gene lookup returns CDR1 SGDLS and CDR2 YYNGEE. The CDR3 is CASSRGGVSYEQYF. The CDR3 region has the DNA TGTGCCAGCAGCCGGGGAGGGGTAAGCTACGAGCAGTACTTC.

The chain links TRBV7-2 to TRBJ2-5, with 8 nucleotides matching TRBD2. The tail of the sequence fits TRBJ2-7 better, so the J call may be wrong. Germline V gene lookup returns CDR1 SGHTA and CDR2 FQGNSA. The CDR3 loop spans 15 amino acids. For the CDR3, the DNA is TGTGCCAGCAGCTCAGTACCGGGACTAGTGTACGAGCAGTACTTC. It codes for CASSSVPGLVYEQYF.

V usage is TRBV6-2 or TRBV6-3 and J usage is TRBJ2-2; D is possibly TRBD1 (5 bases). Between the trimmed V and J ends, which lost 4 bases and 5 bases, there was a span of 11 bases. The CDR3 spans 14 residues. Germline V CDR1 and CDR2: MNHEY, SVGEGT. CDR3 in amino acids: CASSLTAFTGELFF. CDR3 DNA sequence: TGTGCCAGCAGTTTGACAGCTTTTACCGGGGAGCTGTTTTTT.

This clonotype was found many times. V is TRBV5-1 and J is TRBJ2-5, with a possible D match to TRBD2 (5 bases). Trimming pared 4 bases from V and 4 bases from J, leaving 17 bases between. The CDR3 spans 15 residues. CDR1 and CDR2 (germline): SGHRS, YFSETQ. CDR3 sequence (DNA): TGCGCCAGCAGCGCTTTCGACCCGGCGGGAGAGACCCAGTACTTC. Its protein is CASSAFDPAGETQYF.

The chain recombines TRBV13 with TRBJ2-3; 7 nucleotides align to TRBD2. V shed 5 bases and J 5 bases; nucleotides not matched to a gene: 7. Germline CDR1 is PRHDT and CDR2 is FYEKMQ (reference sequence). This CDR3 spans 14 amino acids. This CDR3 is CASSPTGRGDTQYF. CDR3 nucleotide sequence: TGTGCCAGCAGCCCGACGGGGAGGGGAGATACGCAGTATTTT.

This clonotype has more than one count but fewer than ten. The J gene is TRBJ2-7, the V gene TRBV20-1; 10 bases are a match to TRBD2. Germline CDR1 and CDR2: DFQATT and SNEGSKA (reference sequence). Trimming removed 6 bases from V and 3 bases from J; junction bases left unmatched: 8. This CDR3 spans 14 amino acids. The chain's CDR3 is CSALTSGELYEQYF. Here the CDR3 DNA reads TGCAGTGCACTCACTAGCGGGGAGCTCTACGAGCAGTACTTC.

The V and J genes are TRBV2 and TRBJ1-6; D gene unclear. The length of the CDR3 is 12 residues. V lost 5 bases, J lost 10 bases, and 9 bases lay in between. CDR1 and CDR2 from the germline V gene are SNHLY and FYNNEI. CDR3 amino acids: CASSPIKSPLHF. Written as DNA, the CDR3 is TGTGCCAGCAGTCCAATTAAATCACCCCTCCACTTT.

This clonotype was found a few times. This chain joins TRBV7-9 and TRBJ1-5; D might be TRBD1 (5 bases). V was shortened by 5 bases and J by 2 bases, with 10 bases between the two germline ends. CDR1 is SEHNR and CDR2 is FQNEAQ in the germline V gene (reference sequence). This CDR3 contains 14 residues. The CDR3 DNA reads as TGTGCCAGCAGCCTCCCGGGGGGCAATCAGCCCCAGCATTTT. It is translated as CASSLPGGNQPQHF.

The rearrangement joins TRBV20-1 to TRBJ1-2; D remains ambiguous. V gave up 2 bases and J gave up 2 bases, with 12 bases separating them. The CDR3 spans 14 residues. CDR1 and CDR2 from the germline V gene are DFQATT and SNEGSKA (reference sequence). The CDR3 bases are TGCAGTGCTAGAATTATCACGGAGAACTATGGCTACACCTTC. Amino acid sequence: CSARIITENYGYTF.

This clonotype was observed a handful of times. The chain employs TRBV10-3 and TRBJ2-6, with TRBD1 identical over 12 bases. The CDR3 is made up of 20 amino acids. CDR1 and CDR2 (germline): ENHRY, SYGVKD. V was pared by 8 bases and J by 1 base, with 15 bases of the junction left unmatched. The DNA for the CDR3 is TGTGCCATCGGGGCCTGGGACAGGGGGCTTATTAGGTCTGGGGCCAACGTCCTGACTTTC. Translation: CAIGAWDRGLIRSGANVLTF.

The sample holds many counts of this clonotype. CDR3 amino acids: CASSRAGSGANVLTF. The CDR3 region has the DNA TGTGCCAGCAGCCGCGCCGGCTCTGGGGCCAACGTCCTGACTTTC. V and J are TRBV7-8 and TRBJ2-6, with D uncertain. Germline-derived CDR1 and CDR2 are SGHVS and FQNEAQ. The CDR3 has 15 amino acids. Trimming took 5 bases from V and 0 from J, leaving 8 bases between them.

The chain combines TRBV7-9 with TRBJ1-6, with 7 bases fitting TRBD1. V lost 2 bases and J lost 13; bases outside the gene matches: 11. CDR3 length: 15 amino acids. Germline values: CDR1 SEHNR, CDR2 FQNEAQ (reference sequence). CDR3 sequence: CASSLSLTGSSPLHF. CDR3 nucleotides: TGTGCCAGCAGCTTAAGTCTGACAGGGAGTTCGCCCCTCCACTTT.

CDR3 DNA sequence: TGTGCCAGTACAGGGACCTACGAGCAGTACTTC. Protein sequence: CASTGTYEQYF. This chain uses TRBV6-2 or TRBV6-3 with TRBJ2-7, with D possibly being TRBD1 (6 bases). The germline gives CDR1 MNHEY, CDR2 SVGEGT. This CDR3 is 11 amino acids long. V lost 9 bases and J lost 2, with 8 bases in between.